This T cell receptor beta chain was sequenced for a study of Graves' ophthalmopathy and Graves' hyperthyroidism. From RNA, the CDR3 regions of TCR beta chains were amplified and sequenced. First-round RT-PCR used HTBI primers; second-round multiplex PCR followed. TCRdb itself ran the multiplex PCR reads through MiXCR, one entry per CDR3 protein. The sample carries approximately 410,000 distinct CDR3 sequences, about 16% recorded once. Germline-derived CDR1 and CDR2 are ENHRY and SYGVKD. This CDR3 comprises 14 residues. Trimming cost V 7 bases and J 5 bases; bases outside gene matches: 6. This clonotype was seen many times.

The source is a woman younger than 30 with stable Graves' hyperthyroidism. The chain employs TRBV10-3 and TRBJ1-2; 11 nucleotides line up with TRBD1. Input material: peripheral blood. CDR3 protein: CAIKMGQGEYGYTF. In DNA form, the CDR3 reads TGTGCCATCAAGATGGGACAGGGGGAGTATGGCTACACCTTC.